Listed below are T cell receptor beta chains from one sample, sequenced in a study of T-cell reconstitution after alpha-beta-depleted transplantation in children. One entry per CDR3 protein, called by TCRdb with MiXCR from the PCR reads. The sample contains more than 200,000 distinct CDR3 sequences, approximately 15% of which appear only once. This specimen was PBMCs, mostly from graft donor cells, taken 360 days after TCRalphabeta/CD19-depleted stem cell transplant. These receptors all stem from a male patient between 2 and 9 years old who had a stem cell transplant for acute lymphoblastic leukemia, so the T cells may come from the graft donor. The CDR3 runs from the conserved cysteine through the conserved F or W. Each record gives: J gene, V gene, clone size, D gene, CDR3 DNA, CDR3 protein. The D gene is left open where the match is weak. Some rows have no size entry. The others give once, few or many, or a class for an expanded clone.

TRBJ1-4 TRBV5-1 . . TGCGCCAGCAGCCCCGGAACAACTAATGAAAAACTGTTTTTT CASSPGTTNEKLFF
TRBJ2-1 TRBV3-1 few TRBD2 TGTGCCAGCAGCCAATACGGACTAGGGGACAATGAGCAGTTCTTC CASSQYGLGDNEQFF
TRBJ1-4 TRBV7-2 . . TGTGCCAGCAGCATAAAAGGCCCGGGTGGTGAAAAACTGTTTTTT CASSIKGPGGEKLFF
TRBJ2-1 TRBV2 few TRBD2 TGTGCCAGCACCCAAGGGGCGGGGGGGCACAATGAGCAGTTCTTC CASTQGAGGHNEQFF
TRBJ2-7 TRBV4-3 . TRBD1 TGCGCCAGCAGCCAAGAGAGGGTAGGGACAGGGGCCCACGAGCAGTACTTC CASSQERVGTGAHEQYF
TRBJ2-5 TRBV5-1 few TRBD2 TGCGCCAGCAGCTTGTCCAGCGGGGGGTTCGAGACCCAGTACTTC CASSLSSGGFETQYF
TRBJ2-1 TRBV19 . TRBD1 TGTGCCAGCCGGCGAGACAGGGGGTACAATGAGCAGTTCTTC CASRRDRGYNEQFF
TRBJ2-7 TRBV9 . . TGTGCCAGCAGCGGTGGGCGGGGGCGGAGGTACGAGCAGTACTTC CASSGGRGRRYEQYF
TRBJ2-4 TRBV5-4 many . TGTGCCAGCAGCTTGGAAAGAACGGCAAACATTCAGTACTTC CASSLERTANIQYF
TRBJ2-7 TRBV7-2 . . TGTGCCAGCAGCCCCCAAGGAGGAGGCTTTTACTCCTACGAGCAGTACTTC CASSPQGGGFYSYEQYF
TRBJ1-6 TRBV6-1 . . TGTGCCAGCAGACTCCATCAGGGCGGTTCACCCCTCCACTTT CASRLHQGGSPLHF
TRBJ2-5 TRBV27 many TRBD2 TGTGCCAGCAGAGCTAGCGGGGCCGGTGAGACCCAGTACTTC CASRASGAGETQYF
TRBJ2-7 TRBV11-2 few . TGTGCCAGCGGAGGTCGAGGACGGCGAGAGCAGTACTTC CASGGRGRREQYF
TRBJ1-5 TRBV12-3/TRBV12-4 . . TGTGCCAGCAGTTTAGCCCGGGCCACCGATCAGCCCCAGCATTTT CASSLARATDQPQHF
TRBJ2-3 TRBV6-5 . . TGTGCCAGCAGTTACTCGAACCAGGGGGATACGCAGTATTTT CASSYSNQGDTQYF
TRBJ2-6 TRBV20-1 few . TGCAGTGCTAGACATGTCGCAGGGCCCTCTGGGGCCAACGTCCTGACTTTC CSARHVAGPSGANVLTF
TRBJ2-5 TRBV7-2 . TRBD1 TGTGCCAGCACCAAAGAGGGGGCAGGAAAAGAGACCCAGTACTTC CASTKEGAGKETQYF
TRBJ2-3 TRBV25-1 . TRBD2 TGTGCCAGCAGGGGCGGGACTAGCGAGCCAGATACGCAGTATTTT CASRGGTSEPDTQYF
TRBJ2-1 TRBV6-1 few TRBD2 TGTGCCAGCAGTGAAAAAGGGAGGGTACCGGGAGACAATGAGCAGTTCTTC CASSEKGRVPGDNEQFF
TRBJ1-2 TRBV7-2 . . TGTGCCAACACCCCGGACGGGTATGGCTACACCTTC CANTPDGYGYTF
TRBJ2-7 TRBV5-1 . TRBD1 TGCGCCAGCAGCTTGGACAGGGGCCAAGACGAGCAGTACTTC CASSLDRGQDEQYF
TRBJ1-1 TRBV5-6 . . TGTGCCAGCAGCTTGCTTGACAGACCAAACACTGAAGCTTTCTTT CASSLLDRPNTEAFF
TRBJ1-1 TRBV12-3/TRBV12-4 few . TGTGCCAGCACCTCAGGGGTCGGGAACACTGAAGCTTTCTTT CASTSGVGNTEAFF
TRBJ2-7 TRBV6-1 few . TGTGCCAGCAGGGAACAGGCGAGCTCCTACGAGCAGTACTTC CASREQASSYEQYF
TRBJ2-7 TRBV3-1 few . TGTGCCAGCAGCCAAGATTGGAGGGGAGGCTACGAGCAGTACTTC CASSQDWRGGYEQYF
TRBJ2-7 TRBV6-2/TRBV6-3 . TRBD2 TGTGCCAGCAGTTACTTTCAAACTAGCGGGGGGGCCTACGAGCAGTACTTC CASSYFQTSGGAYEQYF
TRBJ2-7 TRBV4-3 . . TGCGCCAGCAGCCAAGACCCAGGTAGGATCTACGAGCAGTACTTC CASSQDPGRIYEQYF
TRBJ2-1 TRBV7-2 many . TGTGCCAGCAGCTTCCCCCCGGGGGCTATTTACAATGAGCAGTTCTTC CASSFPPGAIYNEQFF
TRBJ1-1 TRBV11-2 . . TGTGCCAGCAGCCCCGGACAGAGCAAGAACACTGAAGCTTTCTTT CASSPGQSKNTEAFF
TRBJ2-3 TRBV11-2 . TRBD2 TGTGCCAGCAGCTGGACTAGCGGGGGGGCCCCCGATACGCAGTATTTT CASSWTSGGAPDTQYF
TRBJ2-7 TRBV20-1 few TRBD2 TGCAGTGGAACGGGGACTAGTCTCCACGAGCAGTACTTC CSGTGTSLHEQYF
TRBJ2-2 TRBV7-2 few . TGTGCCAGCAGCACACCAGCCGGGGAGCTGTTTTTT CASSTPAGELFF
TRBJ1-1 TRBV6-2/TRBV6-3 many . TGTGCCAGCAGTTATTTCGGGGATAGGACTGAAGCTTTCTTT CASSYFGDRTEAFF
TRBJ2-7 TRBV27 . TRBD1 TGTGCCAGCAATCCGCGAGGACAGGGCAGCGAGCAGTACTTC CASNPRGQGSEQYF
TRBJ1-5 TRBV2 . . TGTGCCAGCAGCCGCAATCAGCCCCAGCATTTT CASSRNQPQHF
TRBJ1-5 TRBV10-2 many . TGCGCCAGCAGTGAGTCTGGCCAGCTTAATCAGCCCCAGCATTTT CASSESGQLNQPQHF
TRBJ2-5 TRBV29-1 few . TGCAGCATTAGAGACACAGTACGGGAGACCCAGTACTTC CSIRDTVRETQYF
TRBJ2-1 TRBV5-1 few . TGCGCCAGCCGTAGGGCGCCCTCTGCGGACAATGAGCAGTTCTTC CASRRAPSADNEQFF
TRBJ2-1 TRBV4-2 many TRBD2 TGTGCCAGCAGCCCCCGACTTGGCGGGGGGGCCCATGAGCAGTTCTTC CASSPRLGGGAHEQFF
TRBJ2-1 TRBV7-2 . . TGTGCCAGCAGCGCGGCCCCCAGGGTAGCGCAGTTCTTC CASSAAPRVAQFF